This TCR beta chain appears in the sequencing data of a study of spatial heterogeneity in lung cancer. Overall study context: Tumor-region counts of TCR transcripts tracked strongly with a T cell module score from matched bulk RNA-seq. General study findings and limits: Tumor mutation counts were tracked by expanded intratumoral alpha and beta TCR counts.

CDR1 and CDR2 from the germline V gene are SGHRS and YFSETQ. V lost 0 bases and J lost 2, with 9 bases in between. The CDR3 is made up of 16 amino acids. Each TCR cDNA molecule bore a unique molecular identifier. TCRdb recomputed calls from the 5' RACE reads with MiXCR, one row per CDR3 protein. Of some 3,400 distinct CDR3 sequences listed, roughly 6% are singletons. This clonotype is medium-sized. Its antigen remains unidentified. Time point: sample taken at primary tumor resection. Material for sequencing was whole RNA from tumor, nontumor lung or frozen PBMC, left unsorted. V usage is TRBV5-1 and J usage is TRBJ2-6; D might be TRBD2 (6 bases). The sequence derives from a male donor with early-stage non-small cell lung cancer. Sequencing used lung tumor tissue, obtained at surgery. The CDR3 region is CASSLAGGAGANVLTF. The CDR3 nucleotides are TGCGCCAGCAGCTTGGCGGGCGGGGCTGGGGCCAACGTCCTGACTTTC.